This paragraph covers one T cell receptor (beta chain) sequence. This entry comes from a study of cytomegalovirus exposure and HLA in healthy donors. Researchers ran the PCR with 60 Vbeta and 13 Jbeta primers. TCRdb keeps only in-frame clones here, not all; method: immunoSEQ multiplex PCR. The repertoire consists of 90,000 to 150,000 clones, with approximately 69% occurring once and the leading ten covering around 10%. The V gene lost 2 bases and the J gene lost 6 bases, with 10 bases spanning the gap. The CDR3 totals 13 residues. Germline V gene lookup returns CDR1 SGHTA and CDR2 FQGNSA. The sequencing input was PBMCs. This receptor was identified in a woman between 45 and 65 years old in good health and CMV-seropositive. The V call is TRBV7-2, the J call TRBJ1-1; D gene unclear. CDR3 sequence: CASSLRQAAEAFF. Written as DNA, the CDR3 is TGTGCCAGCAGCTTAAGGCAGGCCGCTGAAGCTTTCTTT.